The clone carrying this TCR beta chain appeared a few times. A library of TCRbeta sequences, prepared with unique molecular identifiers, was generated. TCRdb reanalysed the PCR reads using MiXCR and keeps one entry per CDR3 protein. The sample consists of about half a million distinct CDR3 sequences, around 12% of them appearing once. This sample is part of a study of T-cell reconstitution after alpha-beta-depleted transplantation in children. Looked up from germline, CDR1 is SGHDT and CDR2 is YYEEEE. This CDR3 contains 14 residues. V lost 3 bases to trimming and J lost 6 bases; unmatched junction nucleotides: 9.

The sample was PBMCs from the stem cell graft donor, taken from the stem cell graft. The TCR sequence derives from a human donor who donated a stem cell graft to a child with combined immunodeficiency. The chain couples TRBV5-6 to TRBJ2-7, with 7 bases that match TRBD1. This chain's CDR3 is CASSSSGTATEQYF. CDR3 DNA: TGTGCCAGCAGCTCCTCCGGGACAGCCACCGAGCAGTACTTC.